This entry describes one T cell receptor (beta chain). The antigen is unknown. Looked up from germline, CDR1 is LNHDA and CDR2 is SQIVND (reference sequence). This CDR3 is built from 16 residues. V lost 7 bases to trimming and J lost 6 bases; unmatched junction nucleotides: 12. Sample time point: approximately 11-day in vitro stimulation with candidate neoantigen peptide 2. Each of several ELISpot-reactive candidate peptides was used for roughly 11-day stimulation. Measured with immunoSEQ multiplex PCR; TCRdb has only the in-frame clones, and not every one. The sample has approximately 9,700 clones; around 86% are singletons. The data are from a study of PD-1 blockade in mismatch repair-deficient tumors. On the study more broadly: Enrolled about 2012-2016, patients had progressing, pretreated mismatch repair-deficient cancers of 12 types. The study's findings and limits: Tumor-resident clones, often undetectable pretreatment in blood, expanded then contracted after pembrolizumab. About 4.5% of the roughly 150 peptide-expanded blood TCRs were also found in tumor.

This chain connects TRBV19 to TRBJ2-2; 9 bases are a match to TRBD2. The receptor was derived from an adult with mismatch repair-deficient cancer. The source was cells cultured in vitro, collected from a patient treated with pembrolizumab. CDR3 loop: CASTLENSGRPGELFF. In DNA form, the CDR3 reads TGTGCCAGTACCCTCGAAAATAGCGGGAGACCCGGGGAGCTGTTTTTT.